This TCR beta chain originates from a study of early T cells in non-severe SARS-CoV-2 infection. Overall study context: Chains were not paired, and sequencing was done on bulk RNA from unsorted whole blood. Study findings and constraints: The study's VDJdb matching favored anti-spike CD8 responses and missed private and CD4 specificities.

In the library, individual cDNA molecules carried attached unique molecular identifiers. TCRdb re-called the 5' RACE reads through MiXCR, storing one row per CDR3 protein. The sample comprises under 100,000 distinct CDR3 sequences, approximately 15% of which are singletons, and 1.2% to 1.5% rests with the top ten. The ends lost 4 bases at V and 5 bases at J; junction bases unmatched: 4. CDR1 is SGHVS, CDR2 FQNEAQ, per germline. The CDR3 is 16 residues long. By sample share, this clonotype is medium-sized (0.01 to 0.1%). Its antigen is still unknown. The TCR comes from an adult who was a healthcare worker with PCR-confirmed SARS-CoV-2 infection or an uninfected control (not recorded which). Sequenced: whole blood. The J gene is TRBJ2-3, the V gene TRBV7-8, with TRBD2 identical over 15 bases. The CDR3 sequence: CASSSGLAGGRDTQYF. The CDR3 nucleotides read TGTGCCAGCAGCTCGGGACTAGCGGGGGGAAGAGATACGCAGTATTTT.